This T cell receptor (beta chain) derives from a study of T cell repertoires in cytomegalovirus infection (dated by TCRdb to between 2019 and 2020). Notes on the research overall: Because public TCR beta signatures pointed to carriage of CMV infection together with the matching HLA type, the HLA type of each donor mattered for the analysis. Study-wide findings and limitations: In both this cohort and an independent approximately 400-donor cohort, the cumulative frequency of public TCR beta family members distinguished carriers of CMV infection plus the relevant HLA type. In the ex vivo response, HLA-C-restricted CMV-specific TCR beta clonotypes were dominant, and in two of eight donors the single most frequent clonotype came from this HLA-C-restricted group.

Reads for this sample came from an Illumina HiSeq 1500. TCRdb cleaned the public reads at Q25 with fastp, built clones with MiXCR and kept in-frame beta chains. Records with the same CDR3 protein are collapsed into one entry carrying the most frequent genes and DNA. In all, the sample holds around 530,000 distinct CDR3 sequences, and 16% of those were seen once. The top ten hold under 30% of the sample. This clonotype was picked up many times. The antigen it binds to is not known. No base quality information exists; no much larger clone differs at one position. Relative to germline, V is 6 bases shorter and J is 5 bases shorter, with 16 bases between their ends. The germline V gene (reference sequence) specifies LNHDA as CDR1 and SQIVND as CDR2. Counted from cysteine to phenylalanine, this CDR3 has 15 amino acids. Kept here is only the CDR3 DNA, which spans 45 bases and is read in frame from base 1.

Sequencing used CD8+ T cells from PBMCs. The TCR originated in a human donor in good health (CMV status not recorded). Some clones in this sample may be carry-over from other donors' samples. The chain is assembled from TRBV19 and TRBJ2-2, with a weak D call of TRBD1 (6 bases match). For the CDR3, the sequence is CASSLTGLGTGELFF. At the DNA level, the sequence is TGTGCCAGTAGCCTTACAGGGCTCGGGACCGGGGAGCTGTTTTTT.